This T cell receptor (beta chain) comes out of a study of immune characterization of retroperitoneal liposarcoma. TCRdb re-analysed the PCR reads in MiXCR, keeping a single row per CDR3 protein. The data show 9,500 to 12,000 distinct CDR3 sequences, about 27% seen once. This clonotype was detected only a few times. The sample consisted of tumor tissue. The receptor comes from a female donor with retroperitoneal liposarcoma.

The CDR3 DNA sequence: TGCGCCAGCAGTGGGACAGGGAACAATGAGCAGTACTTC. Translating it yields CASSGTGNNEQYF. The V gene is TRBV10-1, the J gene TRBJ2-5; 8 nucleotides align to TRBD1. The germline CDR1 and CDR2 sequences are WNHNN and SYGVQD (reference sequence). The CDR3 contains 13 residues. With V trimmed by 4 bases and J by 11 bases, 9 bases remained unmatched.